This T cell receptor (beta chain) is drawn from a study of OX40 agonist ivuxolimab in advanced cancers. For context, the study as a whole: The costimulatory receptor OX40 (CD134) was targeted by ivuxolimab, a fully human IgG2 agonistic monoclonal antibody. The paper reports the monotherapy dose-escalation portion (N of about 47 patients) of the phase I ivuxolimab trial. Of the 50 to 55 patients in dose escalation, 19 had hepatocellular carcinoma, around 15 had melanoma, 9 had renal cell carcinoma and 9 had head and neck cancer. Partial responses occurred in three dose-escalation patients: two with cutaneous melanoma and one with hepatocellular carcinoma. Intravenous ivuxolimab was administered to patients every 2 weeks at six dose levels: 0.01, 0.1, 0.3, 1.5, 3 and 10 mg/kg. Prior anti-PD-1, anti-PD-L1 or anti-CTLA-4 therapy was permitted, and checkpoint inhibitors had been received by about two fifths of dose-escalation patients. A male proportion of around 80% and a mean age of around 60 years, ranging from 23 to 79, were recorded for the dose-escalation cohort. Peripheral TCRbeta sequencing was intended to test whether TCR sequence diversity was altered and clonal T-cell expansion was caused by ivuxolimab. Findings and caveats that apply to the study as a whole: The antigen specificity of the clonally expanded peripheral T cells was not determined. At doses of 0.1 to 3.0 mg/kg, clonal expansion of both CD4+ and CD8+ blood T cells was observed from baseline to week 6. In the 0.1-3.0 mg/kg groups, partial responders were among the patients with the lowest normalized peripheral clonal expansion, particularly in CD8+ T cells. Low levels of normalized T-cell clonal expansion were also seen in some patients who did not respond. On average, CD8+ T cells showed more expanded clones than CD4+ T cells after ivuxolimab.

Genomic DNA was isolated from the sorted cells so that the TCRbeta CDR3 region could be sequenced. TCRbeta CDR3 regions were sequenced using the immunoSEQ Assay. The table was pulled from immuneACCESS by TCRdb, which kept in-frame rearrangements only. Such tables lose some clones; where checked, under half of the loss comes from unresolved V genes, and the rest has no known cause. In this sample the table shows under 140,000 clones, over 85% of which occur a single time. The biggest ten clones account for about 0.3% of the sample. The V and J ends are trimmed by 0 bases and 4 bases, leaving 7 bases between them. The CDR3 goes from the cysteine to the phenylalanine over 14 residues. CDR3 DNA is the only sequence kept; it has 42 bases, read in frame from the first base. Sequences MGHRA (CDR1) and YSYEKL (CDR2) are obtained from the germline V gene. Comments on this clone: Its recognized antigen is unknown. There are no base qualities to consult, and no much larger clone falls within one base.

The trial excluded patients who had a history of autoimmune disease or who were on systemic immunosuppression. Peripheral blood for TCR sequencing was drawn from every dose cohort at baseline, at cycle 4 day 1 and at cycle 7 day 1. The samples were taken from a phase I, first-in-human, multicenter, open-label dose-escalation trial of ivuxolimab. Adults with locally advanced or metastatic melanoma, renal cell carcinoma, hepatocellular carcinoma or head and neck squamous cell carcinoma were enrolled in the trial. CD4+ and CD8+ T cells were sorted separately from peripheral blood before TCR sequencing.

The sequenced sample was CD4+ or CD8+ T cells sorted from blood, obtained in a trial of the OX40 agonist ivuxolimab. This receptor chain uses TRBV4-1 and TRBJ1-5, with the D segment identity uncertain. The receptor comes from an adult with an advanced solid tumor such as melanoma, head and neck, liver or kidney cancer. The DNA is TGCGCCAGCAGCCAAGACGTGGGGAATCAGCCCCAGCATTTT. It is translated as CASSQDVGNQPQHF.